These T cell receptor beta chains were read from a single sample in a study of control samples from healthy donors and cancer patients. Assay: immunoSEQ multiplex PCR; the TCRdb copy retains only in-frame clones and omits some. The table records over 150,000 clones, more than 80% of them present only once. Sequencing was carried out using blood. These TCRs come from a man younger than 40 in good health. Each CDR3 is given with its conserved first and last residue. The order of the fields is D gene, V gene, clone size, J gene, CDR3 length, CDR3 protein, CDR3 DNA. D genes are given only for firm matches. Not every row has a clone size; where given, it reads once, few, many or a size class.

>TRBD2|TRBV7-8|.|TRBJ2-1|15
CASSRREGLYNEQFF
TGTGCCAGCAGCCGACGGGAGGGCCTTTACAATGAGCAGTTCTTC
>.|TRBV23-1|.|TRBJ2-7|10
CASAQHEQYF
TGCGCCAGCGCCCAGCACGAGCAGTACTTC
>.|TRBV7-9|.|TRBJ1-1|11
CASSPDTEAFF
TGTGCCAGCAGCCCGGACACTGAAGCTTTCTTT
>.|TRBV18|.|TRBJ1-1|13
CASSTGFGTEAFF
TGTGCCAGCTCAACAGGGTTTGGCACTGAAGCTTTCTTT
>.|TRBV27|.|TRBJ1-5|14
CASSLGDSNQPQHF
TGTGCCAGCAGTTTGGGGGATAGCAATCAGCCCCAGCATTTT
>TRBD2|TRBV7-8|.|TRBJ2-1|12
CASNLSGGEQFF
TGTGCCAGCAACTTATCGGGAGGCGAGCAGTTCTTC
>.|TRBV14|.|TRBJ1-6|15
CASSQAFTHNSPLHF
TGTGCCAGCAGCCAAGCTTTTACACACAATTCACCCCTCCACTTT
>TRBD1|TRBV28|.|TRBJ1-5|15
CASSFSDRGNQPQHF
TGTGCCAGCAGTTTTAGCGACAGGGGTAATCAGCCCCAGCATTTT
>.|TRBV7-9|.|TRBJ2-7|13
CASSSDSLYEQYF
TGTGCCAGCAGCTCGGACAGTCTTTACGAGCAGTACTTC
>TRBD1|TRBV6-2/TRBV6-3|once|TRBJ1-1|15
CASSWGTGTDTEAFF
TGTGCCAGCAGTTGGGGGACAGGGACGGACACTGAAGCTTTCTTT
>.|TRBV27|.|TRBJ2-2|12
CASSWKTGELFF
TGTGCCAGCAGTTGGAAGACCGGGGAGCTGTTTTTT
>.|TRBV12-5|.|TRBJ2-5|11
CASGLSETQYF
TGTGCTAGTGGTTTGTCGGAGACCCAGTACTTC
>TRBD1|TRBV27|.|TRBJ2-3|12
CASRPAGTGLDF
TGTGCCAGCAGACCAGCCGGGACAGGGCTGGATTTT
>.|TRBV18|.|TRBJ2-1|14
CASSPAPGPGEQFF
TGTGCCAGCTCACCAGCGCCGGGGCCGGGTGAGCAGTTCTTC
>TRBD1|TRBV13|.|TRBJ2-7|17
CASSLDRGQGASYEQYF
TGTGCCAGCAGCTTAGATCGAGGACAGGGGGCTTCCTACGAGCAGTACTTC
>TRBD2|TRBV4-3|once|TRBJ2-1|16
CASSQEPLAGYNEQFF
TGCGCCAGCAGCCAAGAGCCGCTAGCGGGGTACAATGAGCAGTTCTTC
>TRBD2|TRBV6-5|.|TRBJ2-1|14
CASIGLAGSDEQFF
TGTGCCAGCATCGGACTAGCGGGAAGCGATGAGCAGTTCTTC